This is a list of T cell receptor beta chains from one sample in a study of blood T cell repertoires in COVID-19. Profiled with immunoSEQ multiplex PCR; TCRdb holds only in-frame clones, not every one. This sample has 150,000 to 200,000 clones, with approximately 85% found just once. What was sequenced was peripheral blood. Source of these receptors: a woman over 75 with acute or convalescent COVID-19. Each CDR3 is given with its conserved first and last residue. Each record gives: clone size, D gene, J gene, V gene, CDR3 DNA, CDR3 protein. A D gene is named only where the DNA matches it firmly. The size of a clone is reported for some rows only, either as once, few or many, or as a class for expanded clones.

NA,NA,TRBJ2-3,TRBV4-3,TGCGCCAGCAGCCGCTCACTTAGCGGCCGGGACCCAGATACGCAGTATTTT,CASSRSLSGRDPDTQYF
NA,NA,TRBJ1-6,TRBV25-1,TGTGCCAGCAGTGAATTAACCGGGAAGAATTCACCCCTCCACTTT,CASSELTGKNSPLHF
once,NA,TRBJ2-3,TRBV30,TGTGCCTGGGAGGGGGACCTCTACTCGTCAGATACGCAGTATTTT,CAWEGDLYSSDTQYF
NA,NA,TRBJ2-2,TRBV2,TGTGCCAGCAGTGAAATGGGAGAACCTACCGGGGAGCTGTTTTTT,CASSEMGEPTGELFF
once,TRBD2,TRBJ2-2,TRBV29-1,TGCAGCGTCGCCGGGACTAGCGGGAGTCGGACCGGGGAGCTGTTTTTT,CSVAGTSGSRTGELFF
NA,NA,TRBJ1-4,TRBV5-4,TGTGCCAGCAGGGGAGGGCCTAATGAAAAACTGTTTTTT,CASRGGPNEKLFF
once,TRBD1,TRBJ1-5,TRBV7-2,TGTGCCAGCAGCTTAGGAGCAGGGGGCGGTTTGGATCAGCCCCAGCATTTT,CASSLGAGGGLDQPQHF
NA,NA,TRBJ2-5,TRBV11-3,TGTGCCAGCAGCTTAGGTCCGGGAGAAGAGACCCAGTACTTC,CASSLGPGEETQYF
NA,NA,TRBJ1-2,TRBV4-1,TGCGCCAGCAGCCAAGTAAGGTCCGAATGGGAGGGGTATGGCTACACCTTC,CASSQVRSEWEGYGYTF
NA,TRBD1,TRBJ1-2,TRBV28,TGTGCCAGCAGCCAGGGGGGACAAGGCTACACCTTC,CASSQGGQGYTF
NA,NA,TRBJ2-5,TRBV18,TGTGCCAGCTCAAACCGCCCCGCGGTGGTAGAGACCCAGTACTTC,CASSNRPAVVETQYF
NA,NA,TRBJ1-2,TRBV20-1,TGCAGTGCTAGTGGGGGAGGGCTTGGCTACACCTTC,CSASGGGLGYTF
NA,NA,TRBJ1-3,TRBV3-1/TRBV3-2,TGTGCCAGCAGCCAAAAAACCGGGGCGGGATACTCTGGAAACACCATATATTTT,CASSQKTGAGYSGNTIYF
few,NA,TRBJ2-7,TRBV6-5,TGTGCCAGCAGACCTCCTGGCGGTTCCTCCTACGAGCAGTACTTC,CASRPPGGSSYEQYF
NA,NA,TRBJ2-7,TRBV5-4,TGTGCCAGCAGCTCGGACTGGGCTGGGCAGTACTTC,CASSSDWAGQYF